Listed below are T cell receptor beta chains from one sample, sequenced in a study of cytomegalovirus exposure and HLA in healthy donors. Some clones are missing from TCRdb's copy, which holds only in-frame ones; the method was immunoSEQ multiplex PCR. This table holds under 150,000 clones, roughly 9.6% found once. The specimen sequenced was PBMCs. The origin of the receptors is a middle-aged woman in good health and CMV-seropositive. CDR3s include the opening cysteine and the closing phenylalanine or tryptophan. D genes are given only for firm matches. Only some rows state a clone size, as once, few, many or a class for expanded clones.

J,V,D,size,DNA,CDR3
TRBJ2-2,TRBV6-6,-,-,TGTGCCAGCAGTTACTTCGGTCCCGGAGGGACCGGGGAGCTGTTTTTT,CASSYFGPGGTGELFF
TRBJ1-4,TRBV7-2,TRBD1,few,TGTGCCAGCAGCTCTACAGGGGGCGCGTATGAAAAACTGTTTTTT,CASSSTGGAYEKLFF
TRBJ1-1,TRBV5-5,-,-,TGTGCCAGCAGCTTGGTAGGGCGGGAGGCTTTCTTT,CASSLVGREAFF
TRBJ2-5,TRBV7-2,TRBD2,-,TGTGCCAGCAGCTCGGGGGGGTCCCAGTACTTC,CASSSGGSQYF
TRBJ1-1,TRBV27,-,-,TGTGCCAGCAGTTTTAAAAGGGGCGCGTTGAACACTGAAGCTTTCTTT,CASSFKRGALNTEAFF
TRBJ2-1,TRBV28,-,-,TGTGCCAGCAGTCTTTTCTACAATGAGCAGTTCTTC,CASSLFYNEQFF
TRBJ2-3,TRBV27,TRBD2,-,TGTGCCAGCAAACGCGGGAGCAGCACAGATACGCAGTATTTT,CASKRGSSTDTQYF
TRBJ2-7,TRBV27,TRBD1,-,TGTGCCAGCAGTTTATTCAGCCGGGACAGGGGGTCCTACGAGCAGTACTTC,CASSLFSRDRGSYEQYF
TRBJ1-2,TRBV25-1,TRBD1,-,TGTGCCAGCAGTGTTCAATTAGGGACAGGTTATGGCTACACCTTC,CASSVQLGTGYGYTF
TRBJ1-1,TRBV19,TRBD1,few,TGTGCCAGTAGTACCCTCTTTAGGGGGCATCAAGCTTTCTTT,CASSTLFRGHQAFF
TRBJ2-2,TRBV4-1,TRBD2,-,TGCGCCAGCAGCCAAGGTAGCGGGGGGGCAGTCACCGGGGAGCTGTTTTTT,CASSQGSGGAVTGELFF
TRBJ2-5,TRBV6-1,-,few,TGTGCCAGCAGCCGGACTCGCCAAGAGACCCAGTACTTC,CASSRTRQETQYF
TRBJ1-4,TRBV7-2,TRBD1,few,TGTGCCAGCAGCCCCGACAGGGGGAATGAAAAACTGTTTTTT,CASSPDRGNEKLFF
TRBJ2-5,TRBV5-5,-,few,TGTGCCAGCAGCAAGGACAGTATTCGAGAGACCCAGTACTTC,CASSKDSIRETQYF
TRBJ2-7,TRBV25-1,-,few,TGTGCCAGCAGTGAATGGGACACCTACGAGCAGTACTTC,CASSEWDTYEQYF
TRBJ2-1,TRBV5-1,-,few,TGCGCCAGCAGCTCAGTAACTACACCCAAAGTCCCAGTCCGGAGCTCCTACAATGAGCAGTTCTTC,CASSSVTTPKVPVRSSYNEQFF
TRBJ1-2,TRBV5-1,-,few,TGCGCCAGCAGCCTAGGGGGTACAGGGTGGAGTGGCTACACCTTC,CASSLGGTGWSGYTF
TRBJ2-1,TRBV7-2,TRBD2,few,TGTGCCAGCAGCGCCCCGGCTAGCGGGGGGACTTATCACTACAATGAGCAGTTCTTC,CASSAPASGGTYHYNEQFF
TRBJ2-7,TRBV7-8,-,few,TGTGCCAGCAGCCCCTTGCGGGCCTCCTACGAGCAGTACTTC,CASSPLRASYEQYF
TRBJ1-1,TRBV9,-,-,TGTGCCAGCAGCGCGAGGGGGGGGACGAACACTGAAGCTTTCTTT,CASSARGGTNTEAFF
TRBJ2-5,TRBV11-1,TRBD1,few,TGTGCCAGCAGCGAAAGGGGCAGGGGGCGAACGTTCCAAGAGACCCAGTACTTC,CASSERGRGRTFQETQYF
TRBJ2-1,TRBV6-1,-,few,TGTGCCAGCAGTCCAGGTGGGAGCTCCTACAATGAGCAGTTCTTC,CASSPGGSSYNEQFF
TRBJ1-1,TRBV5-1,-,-,TGCGCCAGCAGCTTACTCCCGGGACAACTGAACACTGAAGCTTTCTTT,CASSLLPGQLNTEAFF
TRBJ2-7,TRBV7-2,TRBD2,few,TGTGCCAGTAGAGGGGGTAGCGGGGGGGCCTACGAGCAGTACTTC,CASRGGSGGAYEQYF
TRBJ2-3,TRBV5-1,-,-,TGCGCCAGCAGCTTGTTGGGGGCCGATACGCAGTATTTT,CASSLLGADTQYF
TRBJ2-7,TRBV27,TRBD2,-,TGTGCCAGCAGCCGACTAGCGGGGGGAGCCGAGCAGTACTTC,CASSRLAGGAEQYF
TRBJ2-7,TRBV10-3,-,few,TGTGCCATCAGTGGGGCAGGGCCACCGACGGGTGAGCAGTACTTC,CAISGAGPPTGEQYF
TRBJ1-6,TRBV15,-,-,TGTGCCACCAGCAGACAGGGTTATAATTCACCCCTCCACTTT,CATSRQGYNSPLHF
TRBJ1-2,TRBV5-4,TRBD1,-,TGTGCCAGCAGACCCCGGGACAGGGGCAACTATGGCTACACCTTC,CASRPRDRGNYGYTF
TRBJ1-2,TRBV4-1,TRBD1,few,TGCGCCAGCAGCCAGAGACAGGGGAAGGACCCACACTATGGCTACACCTTC,CASSQRQGKDPHYGYTF
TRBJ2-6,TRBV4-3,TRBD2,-,TGCGCCAGCAGCCAAGAAGGGGCCCTATTAGCGGGGGGTTATGGGGCCAACGTCCTGACTTTC,CASSQEGALLAGGYGANVLTF
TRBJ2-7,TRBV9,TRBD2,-,TGTGCCAGCAGCGCGGGAAGCGGGACGGGCCTCGACGAGCAGTACTTC,CASSAGSGTGLDEQYF
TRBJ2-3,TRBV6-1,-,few,TGTGCCAGCAGTGCACCGAGCACTAGCGTGGGGGCTAGCACAGATACGCAGTATTTT,CASSAPSTSVGASTDTQYF
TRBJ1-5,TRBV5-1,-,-,TGCGCCAGCAGCTTGGGAGGAGGGCAGCCCCAGCATTTT,CASSLGGGQPQHF
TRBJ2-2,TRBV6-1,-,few,TGTGCCAGCAGTGCTGGTCAGATTCTGATCAACACCGGGGAGCTGTTTTTT,CASSAGQILINTGELFF
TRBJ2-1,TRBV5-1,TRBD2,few,TGCGCCAGCAGCTTCGGACTAGCCGGGGGCGGAAATGAGCAGTTCTTC,CASSFGLAGGGNEQFF
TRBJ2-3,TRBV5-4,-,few,TGTGCCAGCAGCTTGGCCGGGAGTAGTTCTACTCTATTTACGCAGTATTTT,CASSLAGSSSTLFTQYF